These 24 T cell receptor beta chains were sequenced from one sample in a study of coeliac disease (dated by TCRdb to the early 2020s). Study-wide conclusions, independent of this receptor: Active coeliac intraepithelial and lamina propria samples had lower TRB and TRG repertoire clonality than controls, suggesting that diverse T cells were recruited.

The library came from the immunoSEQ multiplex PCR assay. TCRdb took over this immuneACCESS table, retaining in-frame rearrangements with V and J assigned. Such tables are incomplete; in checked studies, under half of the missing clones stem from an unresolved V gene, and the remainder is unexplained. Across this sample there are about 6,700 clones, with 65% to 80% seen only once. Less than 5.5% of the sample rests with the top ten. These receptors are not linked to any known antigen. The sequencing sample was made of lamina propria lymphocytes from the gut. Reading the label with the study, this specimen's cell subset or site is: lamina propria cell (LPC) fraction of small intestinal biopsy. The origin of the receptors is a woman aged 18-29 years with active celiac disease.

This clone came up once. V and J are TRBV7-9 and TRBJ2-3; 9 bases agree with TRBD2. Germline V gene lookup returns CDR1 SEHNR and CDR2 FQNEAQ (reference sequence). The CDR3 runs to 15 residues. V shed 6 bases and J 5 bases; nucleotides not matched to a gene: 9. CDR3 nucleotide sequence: TGTGCCAGCAGTCCTCTAGCGGGAATTCAAGATACGCAGTATTTT. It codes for CASSPLAGIQDTQYF.

CDR3 loop: CASSRLGGHTEAFF. The CDR3 DNA is TGTGCCAGCAGTCGTCTCGGAGGGCACACTGAAGCTTTCTTT. The chain joins TRBV6-5 to TRBJ1-1; D is ambiguous. Germline V CDR1 and CDR2: MNHEY, SVGAGI. The CDR3 loop spans 14 amino acids. V dropped 5 bases and J dropped 3 bases, with 13 bases sitting between them.

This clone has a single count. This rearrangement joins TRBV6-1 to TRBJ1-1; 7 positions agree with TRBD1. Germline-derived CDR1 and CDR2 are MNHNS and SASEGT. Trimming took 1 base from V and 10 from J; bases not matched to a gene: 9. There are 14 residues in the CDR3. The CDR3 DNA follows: TGTGCCAGCAGTGAAGGGAAAGGGGGCTCTGGAGCTTTCTTT. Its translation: CASSEGKGGSGAFF.

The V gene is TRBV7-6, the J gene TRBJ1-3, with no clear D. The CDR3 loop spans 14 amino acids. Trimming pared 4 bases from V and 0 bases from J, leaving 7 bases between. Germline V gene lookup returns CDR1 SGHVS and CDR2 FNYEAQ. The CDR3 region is CASSWTDSGNTIYF. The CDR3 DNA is TGTGCCAGCAGCTGGACTGACTCTGGAAACACCATATATTTT.

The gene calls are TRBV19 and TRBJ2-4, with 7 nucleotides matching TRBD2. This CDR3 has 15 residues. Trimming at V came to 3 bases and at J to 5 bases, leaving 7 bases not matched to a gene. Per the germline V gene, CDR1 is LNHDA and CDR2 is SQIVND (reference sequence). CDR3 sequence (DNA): TGTGCCAGTAGTATGTTTCGGGGGGTCCAAAACATTCAGTACTTC. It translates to CASSMFRGVQNIQYF.

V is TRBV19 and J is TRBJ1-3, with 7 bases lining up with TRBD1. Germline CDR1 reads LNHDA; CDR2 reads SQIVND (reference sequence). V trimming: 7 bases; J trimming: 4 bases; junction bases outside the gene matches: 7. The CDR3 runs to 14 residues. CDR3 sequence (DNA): TGTGCCAGTATCGCACAGGGGAGAGGAAACACCATATATTTT. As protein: CASIAQGRGNTIYF. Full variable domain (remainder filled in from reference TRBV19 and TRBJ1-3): DGGITQSPKYLFRKEGQNVTLSCEQNLNHDAMYWYRQDPGQGLRLIYYSQIVNDFQKGDIAEGYSVSREKKESFPLTVTSAQKNPTAFYLCASIAQGRGNTIYFGEGSWLTVV.

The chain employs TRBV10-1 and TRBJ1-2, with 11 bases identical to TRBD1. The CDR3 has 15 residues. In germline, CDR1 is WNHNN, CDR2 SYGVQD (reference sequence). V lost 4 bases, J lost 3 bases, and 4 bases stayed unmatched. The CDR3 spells CASSADRGHHYGYTF. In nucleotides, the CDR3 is TGCGCCAGCAGTGCGGACAGGGGGCATCACTATGGCTACACCTTC.

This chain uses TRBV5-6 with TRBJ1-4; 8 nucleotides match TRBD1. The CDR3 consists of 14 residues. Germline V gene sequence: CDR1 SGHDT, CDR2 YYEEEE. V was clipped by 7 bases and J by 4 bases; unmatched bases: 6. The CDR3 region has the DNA TGTGCCAGCGAACCCAGGGGGCGTAATGAAAAACTGTTTTTT. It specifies CASEPRGRNEKLFF.

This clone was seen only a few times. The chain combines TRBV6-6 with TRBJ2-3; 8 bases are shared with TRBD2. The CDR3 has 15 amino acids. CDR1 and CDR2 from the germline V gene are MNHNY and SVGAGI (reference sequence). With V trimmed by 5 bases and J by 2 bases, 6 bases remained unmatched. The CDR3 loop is CASSLAGGLTDTQYF. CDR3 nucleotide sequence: TGTGCCAGCAGTCTGGCGGGAGGTCTCACAGATACGCAGTATTTT.

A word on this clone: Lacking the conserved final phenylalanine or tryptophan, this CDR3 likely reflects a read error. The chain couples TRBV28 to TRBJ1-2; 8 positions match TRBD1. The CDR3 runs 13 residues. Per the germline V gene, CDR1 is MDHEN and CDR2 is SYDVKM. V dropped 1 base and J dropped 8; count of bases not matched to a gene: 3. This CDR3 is CASSLSTGAGYTL. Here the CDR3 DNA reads TGTGCCAGCAGTTTATCGACAGGGGCAGGCTACACCCTC.

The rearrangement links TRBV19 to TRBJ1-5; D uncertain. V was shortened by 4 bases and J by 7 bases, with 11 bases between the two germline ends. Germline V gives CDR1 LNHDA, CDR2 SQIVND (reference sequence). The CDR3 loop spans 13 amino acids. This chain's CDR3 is CASSTQSGQPQHF. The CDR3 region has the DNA TGTGCCAGTAGTACCCAATCGGGACAGCCCCAGCATTTT. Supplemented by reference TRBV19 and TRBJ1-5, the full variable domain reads DGGITQSPKYLFRKEGQNVTLSCEQNLNHDAMYWYRQDPGQGLRLIYYSQIVNDFQKGDIAEGYSVSREKKESFPLTVTSAQKNPTAFYLCASSTQSGQPQHFGDGTRLSIL.

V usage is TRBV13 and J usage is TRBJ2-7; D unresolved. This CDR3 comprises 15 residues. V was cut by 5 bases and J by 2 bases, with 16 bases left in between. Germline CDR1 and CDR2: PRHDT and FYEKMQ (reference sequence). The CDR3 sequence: CASSNGLSRPYEQYF. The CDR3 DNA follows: TGTGCCAGCAGCAACGGCCTTAGCAGACCCTACGAGCAGTACTTC.

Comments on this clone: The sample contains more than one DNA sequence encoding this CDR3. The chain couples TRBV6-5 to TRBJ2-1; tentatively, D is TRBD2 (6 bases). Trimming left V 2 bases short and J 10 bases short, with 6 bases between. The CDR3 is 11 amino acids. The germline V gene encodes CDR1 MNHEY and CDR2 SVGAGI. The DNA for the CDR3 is TGTGCCAGCAGTTACGGGGGGGAGCAGTTCTTC. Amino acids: CASSYGGEQFF.

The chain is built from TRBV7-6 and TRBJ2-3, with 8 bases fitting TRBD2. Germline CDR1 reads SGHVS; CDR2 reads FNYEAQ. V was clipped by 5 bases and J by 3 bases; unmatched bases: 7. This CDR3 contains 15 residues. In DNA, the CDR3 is TGTGCCAGCAGCGCCCGGGGGGGCCGAACAGATACGCAGTATTTT. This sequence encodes CASSARGGRTDTQYF.

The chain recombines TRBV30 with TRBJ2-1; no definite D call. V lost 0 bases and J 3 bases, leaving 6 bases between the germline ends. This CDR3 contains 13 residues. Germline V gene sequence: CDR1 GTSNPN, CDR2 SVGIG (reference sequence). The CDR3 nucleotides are TGTGCCTGGAGTGTGAGTCTCTACAATGAGCAGTTCTTC. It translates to CAWSVSLYNEQFF.

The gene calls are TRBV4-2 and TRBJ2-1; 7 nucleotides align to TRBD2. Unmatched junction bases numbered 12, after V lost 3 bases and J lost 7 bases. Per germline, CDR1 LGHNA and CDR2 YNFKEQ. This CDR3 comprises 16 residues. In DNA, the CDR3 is TGTGCCAGCAGCCATAGGGCGGGAGAGCAGGGTAATGAGCAGTTCTTC. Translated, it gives CASSHRAGEQGNEQFF.

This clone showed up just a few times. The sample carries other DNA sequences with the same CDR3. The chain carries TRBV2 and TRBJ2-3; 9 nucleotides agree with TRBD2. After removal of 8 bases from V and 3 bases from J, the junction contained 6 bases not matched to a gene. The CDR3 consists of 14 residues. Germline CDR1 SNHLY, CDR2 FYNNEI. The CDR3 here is CASGLAGVTDTQYF. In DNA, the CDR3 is TGTGCCAGCGGCTTAGCGGGAGTGACAGATACGCAGTATTTT. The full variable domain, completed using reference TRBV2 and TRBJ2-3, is EPEVTQTPSHQVTQMGQEVILRCVPISNHLYFYWYRQILGQKVEFLVSFYNNEISEKSEIFDDQFSVERPDGSNFTLKIRSTKLEDSAMYFCASGLAGVTDTQYFGPGTRLTVL.

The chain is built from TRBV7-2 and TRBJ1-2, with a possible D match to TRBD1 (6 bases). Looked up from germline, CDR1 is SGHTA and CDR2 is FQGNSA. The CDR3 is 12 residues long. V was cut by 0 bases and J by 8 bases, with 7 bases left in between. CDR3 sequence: CASSLAGAGYTF. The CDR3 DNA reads TGTGCCAGCAGCTTAGCGGGGGCAGGCTACACCTTC.

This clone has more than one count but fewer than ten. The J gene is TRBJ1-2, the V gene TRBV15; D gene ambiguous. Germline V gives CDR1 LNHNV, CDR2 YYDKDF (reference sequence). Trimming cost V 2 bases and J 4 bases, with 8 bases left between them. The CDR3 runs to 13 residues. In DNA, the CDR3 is TGTGCCACCAGCAGACAGAATGGCTATGGCTACACCTTC. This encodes CATSRQNGYGYTF.

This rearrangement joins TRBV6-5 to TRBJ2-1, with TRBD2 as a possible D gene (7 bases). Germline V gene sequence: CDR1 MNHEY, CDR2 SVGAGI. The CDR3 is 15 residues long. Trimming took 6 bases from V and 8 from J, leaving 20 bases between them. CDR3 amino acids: CASSPWTTGGHEQFF. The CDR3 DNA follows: TGTGCCAGCAGCCCATGGACCACGGGGGGCCATGAGCAGTTCTTC.

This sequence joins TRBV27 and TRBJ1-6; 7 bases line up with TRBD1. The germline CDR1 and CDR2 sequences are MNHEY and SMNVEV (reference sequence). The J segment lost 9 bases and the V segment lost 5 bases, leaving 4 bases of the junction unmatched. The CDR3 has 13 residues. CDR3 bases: TGTGCCAGCAGTCGACAGGGAGGTTCACCCCTCCACTTT. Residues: CASSRQGGSPLHF.

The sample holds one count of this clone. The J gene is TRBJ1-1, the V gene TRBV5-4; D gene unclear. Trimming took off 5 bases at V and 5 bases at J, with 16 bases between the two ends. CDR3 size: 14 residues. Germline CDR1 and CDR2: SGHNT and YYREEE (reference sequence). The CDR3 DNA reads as TGTGCCAGCAGATCGAGGCAGAGCCTAACTGAAGCTTTCTTT. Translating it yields CASRSRQSLTEAFF.

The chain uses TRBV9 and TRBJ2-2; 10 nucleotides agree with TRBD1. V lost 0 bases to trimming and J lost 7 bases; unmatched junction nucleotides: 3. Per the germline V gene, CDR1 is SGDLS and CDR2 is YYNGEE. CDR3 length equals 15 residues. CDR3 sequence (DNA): TGTGCCAGCAGCGTAGGACAGGGGGCCGGCGGGGAGCTGTTTTTT. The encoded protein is CASSVGQGAGGELFF. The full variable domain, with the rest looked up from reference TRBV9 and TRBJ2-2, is DSGVTQTPKHLITATGQRVTLRCSPRSGDLSVYWYQQSLDQGLQFLIQYYNGEERAKGNILERFSAQQFPDLHSELNLSSLELGDSALYFCASSVGQGAGGELFFGEGSRLTVL.

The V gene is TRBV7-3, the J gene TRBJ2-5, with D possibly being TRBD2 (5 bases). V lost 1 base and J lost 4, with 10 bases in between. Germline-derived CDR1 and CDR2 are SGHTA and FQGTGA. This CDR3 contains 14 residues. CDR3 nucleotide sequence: TGTGCCAGCAGCTTAAACGGCGGAGGAGAGACCCAGTACTTC. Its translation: CASSLNGGGETQYF. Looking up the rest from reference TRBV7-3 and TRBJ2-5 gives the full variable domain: GAGVSQTPSNKVTEKGKYVELRCDPISGHTALYWYRQSLGQGPEFLIYFQGTGAADDSGLPNDRFFAVRPEGSVSTLKIQRTERGDSAVYLCASSLNGGGETQYFGPGTRLLVL.